These T cell receptor beta chains were read from a single sample in a study of shared clonotypes between healthy human individuals. The assay was immunoSEQ multiplex PCR, and TCRdb's table has in-frame clones only and misses some. The table lists approximately 1.4 million clones, roughly 98% of them singletons. Sequencing was done on a sample of naive CD4+ T cells sorted from blood. All receptors derive from a man aged 25 to 40 in good health. Both conserved end residues are part of each CDR3. Part of the rows lack a size; the others show once, few, many or a class for expanded clones.

- 13 TRBV2 CASSDEVGLEQFF
- 11 TRBV6-5 CASIGRDEAFF
- 17 TRBV7-9 CASSTAPLAGSYNEQFF
once 15 TRBV6-5 CASSSSVGVAETQYF
- 13 TRBV5-1 CASRKAENTEAFF
- 15 TRBV7-9 CASSFRGQLNTEAFF
- 15 TRBV5-1 CASSLDSAIHYEQYF
- 15 TRBV7-9 CASSFSGGYYNEQFF
- 13 TRBV18 CASSPDRAETQYF
- 15 TRBV27 CASSSVGGHSYEQYF
- 16 TRBV14 CASSQRGGGYQETQYF
- 13 TRBV2 CASSRDSYNEQFF
- 14 TRBV10-1 CASSASLGGYEQYF
- 14 TRBV28 CASSWTGLNQPQHF
- 16 TRBV27 CASSLLAGSRTDTQYF
- 15 TRBV2 CASSYEVPYYNEQFF
- 13 TRBV29-1 CSAKTSGAYEQYF
- 14 TRBV7-2 CASSLGGRAYEQYF
once 17 TRBV7-3 CASSPAGGVGNSYEQYF
- 14 TRBV6-1 CASRGQGVAYEQYF
- 14 TRBV9 CASGGSGPHNEQFF
- 11 TRBV19 CASSTYEKLFF
- 16 TRBV5-5 CASSLGAGVSTDTQYF
- 14 TRBV5-5 CASSRGGSDYEQYF
- 15 TRBV19 CASSIWGTRVNEQFF
once 14 TRBV10-3 CAISPTGARDEQYF
- 14 TRBV6-6 CASTTRADSYEQYF
- 14 TRBV18 CASSPQSGNQPQHF
- 14 TRBV28 CASSYSSGSYEQYF
- 15 TRBV6-6 CASRGQGGSNQPQHF
- 14 TRBV5-1 CASSLASYQETQYF
- 16 TRBV15 CATSRDGQGSNQPQHF
- 18 TRBV7-9 CASSLFSWDRGPYQPQHF
- 16 TRBV28 CASSPESAGVFYEQYF
- 15 TRBV2 CASRADSSGRREQYF
- 14 TRBV15 CATSRGLAGNEQFF
- 16 TRBV28 CASSLQPPGLAGGYTF
once 14 TRBV9 CASSLEGTGNTIYF
- 15 TRBV18 CASSPQGGGGIGYTF
- 17 TRBV7-2 CASSRVGGPPFRETQYF
- 15 TRBV19 CASSTGTGTSYEQYF
few 15 TRBV19 CASSIRGISGNTIYF
- 13 TRBV7-7 CASSLDRGAEQYF
- 16 TRBV19 CASSMLGQGFTDTQYF
- 12 TRBV10-2 CASGQGAYEQYF
once 15 TRBV5-6 CASSLAGSPYNEQFF
- 15 TRBV18 CASSPLGTSGNEQFF
- 16 TRBV9 CASSARTGTGDNEQFF
- 15 TRBV5-4 CASSVQGAHQEKLFF
- 18 TRBV9 CASSLGQGSSDRYNEQFF
once 15 TRBV10-1 CASSIGTHAGDTQYF
- 11 TRBV13 CASSPQWEQFF
once 16 TRBV28 CASSRRGTSGTDEQYF
- 14 TRBV18 CASSNPGSFYGYTF
- 15 TRBV7-3 CASSLRDRAYNEQFF